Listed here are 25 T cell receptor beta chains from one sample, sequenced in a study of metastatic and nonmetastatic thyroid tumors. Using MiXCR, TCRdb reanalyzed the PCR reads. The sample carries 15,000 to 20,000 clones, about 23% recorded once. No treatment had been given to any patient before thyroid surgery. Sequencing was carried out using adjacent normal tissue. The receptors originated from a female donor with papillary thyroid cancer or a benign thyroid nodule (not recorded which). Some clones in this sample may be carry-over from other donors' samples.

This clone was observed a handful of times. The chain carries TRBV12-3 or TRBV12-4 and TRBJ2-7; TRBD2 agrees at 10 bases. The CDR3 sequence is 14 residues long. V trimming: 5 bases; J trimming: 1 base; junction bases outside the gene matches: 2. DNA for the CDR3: TGTGCCAGCAGTAGCGGGGGGGAGTCCTACGAGCAGTACTTC. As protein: CASSSGGESYEQYF.

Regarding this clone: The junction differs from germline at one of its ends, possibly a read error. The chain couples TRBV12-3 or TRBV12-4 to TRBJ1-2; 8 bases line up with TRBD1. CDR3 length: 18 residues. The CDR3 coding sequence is TGTGCCAGCAGCCAAGGCCTTAACAGGGGGATCAATAACTATGTCTACACCTTC. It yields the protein CASSQGLNRGINNYVYTF.

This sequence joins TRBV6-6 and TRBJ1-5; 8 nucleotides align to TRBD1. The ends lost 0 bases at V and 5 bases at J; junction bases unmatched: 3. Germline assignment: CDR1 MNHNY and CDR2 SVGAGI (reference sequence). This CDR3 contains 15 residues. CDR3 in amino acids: CASSYSTGEDQPQHF. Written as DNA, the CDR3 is TGTGCCAGCAGTTACTCGACAGGGGAGGATCAGCCCCAGCATTTT.

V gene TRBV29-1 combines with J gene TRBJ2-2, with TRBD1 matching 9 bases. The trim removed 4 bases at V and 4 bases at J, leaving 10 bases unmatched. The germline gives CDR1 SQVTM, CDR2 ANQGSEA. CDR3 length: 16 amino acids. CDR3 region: CSVADRGVRGTGELFF. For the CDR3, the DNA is TGCAGCGTTGCGGACAGGGGCGTTAGGGGCACCGGGGAGCTGTTTTTT.

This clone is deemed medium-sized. The CDR3 DNA is TGTGCGATCGTAGGCGCGCTGTCCTATGGCTACACCTTC. It encodes CAIVGALSYGYTF. The chain is built from TRBV28 and TRBJ1-2; no reliable D call. Germline CDR1 and CDR2: MDHEN and SYDVKM. This CDR3 region has 13 residues.

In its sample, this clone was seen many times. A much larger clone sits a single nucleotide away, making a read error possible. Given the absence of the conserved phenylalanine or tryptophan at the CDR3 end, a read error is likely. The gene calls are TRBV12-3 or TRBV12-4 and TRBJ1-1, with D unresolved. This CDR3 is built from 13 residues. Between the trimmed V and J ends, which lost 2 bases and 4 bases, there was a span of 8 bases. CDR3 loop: CASSLRRSTEAFL. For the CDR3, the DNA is TGTGCCAGCAGTTTACGGAGGTCCACTGAAGCTTTCCTT.

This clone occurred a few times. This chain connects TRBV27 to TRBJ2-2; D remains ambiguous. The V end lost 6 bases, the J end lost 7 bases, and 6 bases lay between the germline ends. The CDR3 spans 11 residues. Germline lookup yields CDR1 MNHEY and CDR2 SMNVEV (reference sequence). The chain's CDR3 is CASRGSGELFF. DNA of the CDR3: TGTGCCAGCAGGGGAAGCGGGGAGCTGTTTTTT.

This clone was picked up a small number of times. This chain's CDR3 is CSAREPSYKGNYGYTF. CDR3 bases: TGCAGTGCTAGAGAGCCTTCGTACAAGGGGAACTATGGCTACACCTTC. V is TRBV20-1 and J is TRBJ1-2; a possible D gene is TRBD1 (5 bases). The V and J ends lost 0 bases and 2 bases respectively, with 16 bases between them. The CDR3 sequence is 16 residues long. Looked up from germline, CDR1 is DFQATT and CDR2 is SNEGSKA (reference sequence).

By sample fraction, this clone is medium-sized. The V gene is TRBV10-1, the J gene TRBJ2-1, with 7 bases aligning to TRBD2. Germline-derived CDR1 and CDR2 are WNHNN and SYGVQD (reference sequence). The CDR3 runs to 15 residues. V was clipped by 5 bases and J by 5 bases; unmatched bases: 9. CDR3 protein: CASSSREALDNEQFF. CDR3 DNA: TGCGCCAGCAGTTCCCGGGAGGCGTTGGACAATGAGCAGTTCTTC.

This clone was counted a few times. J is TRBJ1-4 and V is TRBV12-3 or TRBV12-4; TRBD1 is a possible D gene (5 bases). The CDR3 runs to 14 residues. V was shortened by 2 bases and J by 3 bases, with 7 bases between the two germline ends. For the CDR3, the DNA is TGTGCCAGCAGTTTAATGACAGCTAATGAAAAACTGTTTTTT. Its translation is CASSLMTANEKLFF.

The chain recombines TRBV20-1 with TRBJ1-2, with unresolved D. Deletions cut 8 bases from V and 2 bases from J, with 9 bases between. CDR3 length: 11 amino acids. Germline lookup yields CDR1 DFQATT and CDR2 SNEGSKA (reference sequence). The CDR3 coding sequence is TGCAGTCCTTCGGACAACTATGGCTACACCTTC. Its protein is CSPSDNYGYTF.

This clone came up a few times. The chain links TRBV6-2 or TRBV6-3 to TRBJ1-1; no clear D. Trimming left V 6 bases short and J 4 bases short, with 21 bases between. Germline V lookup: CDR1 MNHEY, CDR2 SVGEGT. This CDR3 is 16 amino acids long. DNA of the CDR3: TGTGCCAGCAGCCCCGCCGATGCGGGAAAGAGCACTGAAGCTTTCTTT. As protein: CASSPADAGKSTEAFF.

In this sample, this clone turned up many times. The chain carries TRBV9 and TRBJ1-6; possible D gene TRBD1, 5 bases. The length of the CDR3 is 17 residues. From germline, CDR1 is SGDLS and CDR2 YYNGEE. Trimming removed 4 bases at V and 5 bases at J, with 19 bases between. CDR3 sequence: CASSHPRVGADNSPLHF. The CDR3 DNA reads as TGTGCCAGCAGCCACCCTAGGGTAGGGGCTGATAATTCACCCCTCCACTTT.

The CDR3 reads CASSTFSGQGTSLYEQYF. The CDR3 region has the DNA TGTGCCAGCAGTACATTCTCGGGACAGGGAACTAGTCTATACGAGCAGTACTTC. The V call is TRBV6-6, the J call TRBJ2-7, with 9 bases identical to TRBD1. The V and J ends lost 5 bases and 4 bases, in that order; junction bases with no gene match: 18. Germline lookup yields CDR1 MNHNY and CDR2 SVGAGI (reference sequence). This CDR3 spans 18 amino acids.

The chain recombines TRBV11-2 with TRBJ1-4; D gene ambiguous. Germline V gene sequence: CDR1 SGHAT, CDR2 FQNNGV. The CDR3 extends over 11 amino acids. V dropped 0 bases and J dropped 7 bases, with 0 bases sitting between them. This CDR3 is CASSLDEKLFF. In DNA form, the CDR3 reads TGTGCCAGCAGCTTAGATGAAAAACTGTTTTTT.

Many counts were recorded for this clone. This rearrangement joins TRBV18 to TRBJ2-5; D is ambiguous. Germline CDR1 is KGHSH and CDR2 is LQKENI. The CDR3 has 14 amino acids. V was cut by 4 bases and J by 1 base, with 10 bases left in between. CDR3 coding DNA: TGTGCCAGCTCACAATCGACTCTCCAAGAGACCCAGTACTTC. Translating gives CASSQSTLQETQYF. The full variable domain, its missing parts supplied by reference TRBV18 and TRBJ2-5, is NAGVMQNPRHLVRRRGQEARLRCSPMKGHSHVYWYRQLPEEGLKFMVYLQKENIIDESGMPKERFSAEFPKEGPSILRIQQVVRGDSAAYFCASSQSTLQETQYFGPGTRLLVL.

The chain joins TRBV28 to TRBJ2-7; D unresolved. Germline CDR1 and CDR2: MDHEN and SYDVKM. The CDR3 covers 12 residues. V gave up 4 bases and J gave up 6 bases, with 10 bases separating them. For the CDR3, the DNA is TGTGCCAGCAGTTACGGCCTTGGCGAGCAGTACTTC. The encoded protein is CASSYGLGEQYF.

The CDR3 loop is CASSSSGQGDYGYTF. CDR3 coding DNA: TGTGCCAGCAGCTCTTCGGGACAGGGGGACTATGGCTACACCTTC. This chain links TRBV6-2 or TRBV6-3 with TRBJ1-2, with 11 bases that match TRBD1. V lost 6 bases to trimming and J lost 3 bases; unmatched junction nucleotides: 6. The CDR3 is 15 amino acids. CDR1 and CDR2 (germline): MNHEY, SVGEGT.

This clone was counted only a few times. DNA for the CDR3: TGTGCCAGCAGGAAAAACTATGGCTACACCTTC. Its translation is CASRKNYGYTF. The gene calls are TRBV12-3 or TRBV12-4 and TRBJ1-2; D unclear. The ends were cut back, 6 bases at V and 2 bases at J, with 4 bases in the middle. The CDR3 runs 11 residues.

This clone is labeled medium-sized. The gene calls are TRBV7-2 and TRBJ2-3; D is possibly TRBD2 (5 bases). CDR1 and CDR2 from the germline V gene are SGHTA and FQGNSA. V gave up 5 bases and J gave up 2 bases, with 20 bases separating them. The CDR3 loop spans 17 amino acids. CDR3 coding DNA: TGTGCCAGCAGCCCGCGAGGGCAACCGGACGACACAGATACGCAGTATTTT. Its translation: CASSPRGQPDDTDTQYF.

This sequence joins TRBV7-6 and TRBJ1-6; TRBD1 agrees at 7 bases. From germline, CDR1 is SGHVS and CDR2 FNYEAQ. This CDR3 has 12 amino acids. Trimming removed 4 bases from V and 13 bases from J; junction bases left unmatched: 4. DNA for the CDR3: TGTGCCAGCAGCTCCACGACAGGGCCCCTCCACTTT. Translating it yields CASSSTTGPLHF.

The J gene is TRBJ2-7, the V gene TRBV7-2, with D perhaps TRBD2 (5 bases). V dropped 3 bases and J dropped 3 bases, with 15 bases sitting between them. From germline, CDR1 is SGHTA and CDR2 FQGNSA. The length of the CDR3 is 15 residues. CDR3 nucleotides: TGTGCCAGCAGCTTTACCCTCGGGGAGAACTACGAGCAGTACTTC. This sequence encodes CASSFTLGENYEQYF.

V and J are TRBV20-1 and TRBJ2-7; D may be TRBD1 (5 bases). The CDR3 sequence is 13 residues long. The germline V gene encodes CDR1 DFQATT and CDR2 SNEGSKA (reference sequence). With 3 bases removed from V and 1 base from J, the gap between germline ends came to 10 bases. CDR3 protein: CSASPGLSYEQYF. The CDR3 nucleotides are TGCAGTGCTAGCCCAGGGCTATCCTACGAGCAGTACTTC.

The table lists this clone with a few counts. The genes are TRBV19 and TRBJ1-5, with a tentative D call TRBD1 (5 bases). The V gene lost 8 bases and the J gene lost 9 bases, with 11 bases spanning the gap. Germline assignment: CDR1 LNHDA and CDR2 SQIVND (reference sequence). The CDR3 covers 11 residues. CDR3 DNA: TGTGCCAGTGGGGGGGGGTGGCCCCAGCATTTT. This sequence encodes CASGGGWPQHF.

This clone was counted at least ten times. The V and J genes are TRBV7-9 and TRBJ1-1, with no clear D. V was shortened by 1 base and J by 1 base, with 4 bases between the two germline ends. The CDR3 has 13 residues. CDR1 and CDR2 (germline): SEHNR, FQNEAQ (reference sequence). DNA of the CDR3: TGTGCCAGCAGCTTAGGACAGAACACTGAAGCTTTCTTT. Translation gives CASSLGQNTEAFF. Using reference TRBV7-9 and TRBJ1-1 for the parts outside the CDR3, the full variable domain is DTGVSQNPRHKITKRGQNVTFRCDPISEHNRLYWYRQTLGQGPEFLTYFQNEAQLEKSRLLSDRFSAERPKGSFSTLEIQRTEQGDSAMYLCASSLGQNTEAFFGQGTRLTVV.